These 2 T cell receptor beta chains originate from one sample sequenced in a study of shared clonotypes between healthy human individuals. Sequencing was performed with immunoSEQ multiplex PCR; in TCRdb, only in-frame clones are kept and a portion is missing. The data show hundreds of thousands of clones, 96% seen once. The source material was naive CD4+ T cells sorted from blood. Subset reported: CD45RA+ positively selected. All receptors derive from a woman aged 25-40 years in good health.

The rearrangement links TRBV11-2 to TRBJ1-5, with 8 bases aligning to TRBD1. The CDR3 is made up of 13 amino acids. V was pared by 3 bases and J by 8 bases, with 3 bases of the junction left unmatched. CDR1 is SGHAT, CDR2 FQNNGV, per germline. CDR3 nucleotide sequence: TGTGCCAGCAGCTTCAGGGGGCGGGAGCCCCAGCATTTT. This translates into CASSFRGREPQHF.

This chain uses TRBV6-1 with TRBJ2-3, with no clear D. CDR1 is MNHNS, CDR2 SASEGT, per germline. CDR3 length: 15 residues. Trimming stripped 8 bases from V and 2 bases from J, with 17 bases between. This CDR3 reads CASSPAQLLTDTQYF. The CDR3 DNA sequence: TGTGCCAGCTCCCCGGCACAGCTCCTCACAGATACGCAGTATTTT.